The 24 T cell receptor beta chains presented below share a single source sample, sequenced in a study of cytomegalovirus exposure and HLA in healthy donors. Primers included in the PCR were 60 Vbeta and 13 Jbeta primers. Sequenced by immunoSEQ multiplex PCR; TCRdb stores in-frame clones only, minus some. This sample has approximately 110,000 clones, with roughly 15% found just once. Sequenced: PBMCs. Every receptor here comes from a young woman in good health and CMV-seronegative.

This clone was detected a few times. The V and J genes are TRBV5-4 and TRBJ2-5, with D perhaps TRBD2 (6 bases). This CDR3 has 15 amino acids. The V gene lost 3 bases and the J gene lost 1 base, with 13 bases spanning the gap. CDR1 SGHNT and CDR2 YYREEE come from the germline V gene (reference sequence). This CDR3 is CASSSPLGGQETQYF. CDR3 DNA sequence: TGTGCCAGCAGCTCCCCCCTGGGAGGCCAAGAGACCCAGTACTTC.

V usage is TRBV7-6 and J usage is TRBJ2-2, with D possibly TRBD2 on 6 matching bases. From germline, CDR1 is SGHVS and CDR2 FNYEAQ. V shed 5 bases and J shed 5 bases, with 15 bases lying between them. This CDR3 region has 15 residues. The CDR3 here is CASSHRDRGTGELFF. The CDR3 DNA sequence: TGTGCCAGCAGCCACCGGGATCGGGGGACCGGGGAGCTGTTTTTT.

The rearrangement links TRBV7-9 to TRBJ1-4, with TRBD1 identical over 10 bases. In germline, CDR1 is SEHNR, CDR2 FQNEAQ (reference sequence). Losses at the gene ends were 10 bases for V and 7 bases for J; bases not matched to a gene: 9. The length of the CDR3 is 14 residues. The CDR3 protein is CAIRPGQGLEKLFF. Here the CDR3 DNA reads TGTGCCATCAGGCCGGGACAGGGGCTTGAAAAACTGTTTTTT.

V gene TRBV14 combines with J gene TRBJ1-1; D might be TRBD1 (6 bases). Germline V gene lookup returns CDR1 SGHDN and CDR2 FVKESK. V lost 1 base to trimming and J lost 7 bases, with 7 bases between them. The CDR3 totals 12 residues. The CDR3 bases are TGTGCCAGCAGCCAAGTCAGGGGTGAAGCTTTCTTT. Translation: CASSQVRGEAFF.

The chain uses TRBV7-6 and TRBJ2-2; D unresolved. Germline-derived CDR1 and CDR2 are SGHVS and FNYEAQ. V dropped 3 bases and J dropped 4 bases, with 9 bases sitting between them. The CDR3 is made up of 14 amino acids. The CDR3 protein is CASSFSEITGELFF. CDR3 nucleotide sequence: TGTGCCAGCAGCTTTTCCGAGATCACCGGGGAGCTGTTTTTT.

This clone came up a few times. The chain carries TRBV9 and TRBJ1-1; D unresolved. The ends were cut back, 3 bases at V and 0 bases at J, with 12 bases in the middle. The CDR3 is 15 amino acids. Per germline, CDR1 SGDLS and CDR2 YYNGEE. CDR3 sequence reads: CASSDRGGMNTEAFF. CDR3 DNA sequence: TGTGCCAGCAGCGACCGGGGAGGTATGAACACTGAAGCTTTCTTT.

This rearrangement joins TRBV5-4 to TRBJ2-1; 7 bases match TRBD1. In germline, CDR1 is SGHNT, CDR2 YYREEE (reference sequence). With V trimmed by 0 bases and J by 15 bases, 9 bases remained unmatched. This CDR3 spans 13 amino acids. CDR3 sequence reads: CASSLVGQDTRFF. DNA for the CDR3: TGTGCCAGCAGCTTGGTAGGACAGGATACACGGTTCTTC.

The chain carries TRBV9 and TRBJ2-6; TRBD1 might be the D (5 bases). Between the trimmed V and J ends, which lost 0 bases and 1 base, there was a span of 11 bases. The length of the CDR3 is 17 residues. CDR1 SGDLS and CDR2 YYNGEE come from the germline V gene. CDR3 nucleotides: TGTGCCAGCAGCGTAGGACAGTTTCCTTCTGGGGCCAACGTCCTGACTTTC. Protein: CASSVGQFPSGANVLTF. The whole variable domain, filled in from reference TRBV9 and TRBJ2-6, reads DSGVTQTPKHLITATGQRVTLRCSPRSGDLSVYWYQQSLDQGLQFLIQYYNGEERAKGNILERFSAQQFPDLHSELNLSSLELGDSALYFCASSVGQFPSGANVLTFGAGSRLTVL.

The chain links TRBV4-1 to TRBJ1-1; 8 positions agree with TRBD1. CDR3 length: 15 amino acids. Unmatched junction bases numbered 12, after V lost 4 bases and J lost 8 bases. The germline V gene encodes CDR1 MGHRA and CDR2 YSYEKL. In nucleotides, the CDR3 is TGCGCCAGCAGCCTCTTTGCGGGACAGGAGTCAGAAGCTTTCTTT. Its protein is CASSLFAGQESEAFF.

The chain joins TRBV6-6 to TRBJ1-3; D remains ambiguous. V dropped 3 bases and J dropped 2 bases, with 8 bases sitting between them. CDR1 is MNHNY, CDR2 SVGAGI, per germline (reference sequence). The CDR3 contains 14 residues. CDR3 protein: CASSYKRAGNTIYF. The CDR3 nucleotides are TGTGCCAGCAGTTATAAGAGAGCTGGAAACACCATATATTTT.

This chain connects TRBV4-1 to TRBJ1-6; maybe TRBD1 (5 bases). The germline V gene encodes CDR1 MGHRA and CDR2 YSYEKL. V was cut by 6 bases and J by 5 bases, with 17 bases left in between. This CDR3 has 16 residues. Written as DNA, the CDR3 is TGCGCCAGCAGGAAGAGTTATCCGGGGGATAATTCACCCCTCCACTTT. Residues: CASRKSYPGDNSPLHF.

This chain links TRBV11-2 with TRBJ2-1; possibly TRBD2 for D (6 bases). Germline lookup yields CDR1 SGHAT and CDR2 FQNNGV. The CDR3 runs to 16 residues. Trimming removed 2 bases from V and 4 bases from J, with 15 bases in between. For the CDR3, the DNA is TGTGCCAGCAGCTTACATGGGCTAGCGACATACAATGAGCAGTTCTTC. Translating gives CASSLHGLATYNEQFF. Filled out from reference TRBV11-2 and TRBJ2-1, the complete variable domain reads EAGVAQSPRYKIIEKRQSVAFWCNPISGHATLYWYQQILGQGPKLLIQFQNNGVVDDSQLPKDRFSAERLKGVDSTLKIQPAKLEDSAVYLCASSLHGLATYNEQFFGPGTRLTVL.

This clone has only a few counts. V usage is TRBV5-4 and J usage is TRBJ1-4; D call uncertain. The germline V gene has CDR1 SGHNT and CDR2 YYREEE (reference sequence). V lost 5 bases and J lost 3, with 14 bases in between. This CDR3 contains 15 residues. The DNA of the CDR3 is TGTGCCAGCAGTCAACAACCAGGTCCTAATGAAAAACTGTTTTTT. Its protein product is CASSQQPGPNEKLFF. Using reference TRBV5-4 and TRBJ1-4 for the parts outside the CDR3, the full variable domain is ETGVTQSPTHLIKTRGQQVTLRCSSQSGHNTVSWYQQALGQGPQFIFQYYREEENGRGNFPPRFSGLQFPNYSSELNVNALELDDSALYLCASSQQPGPNEKLFFGSGTQLSVL.

The chain employs TRBV5-1 and TRBJ1-3, with D possibly TRBD1 on 6 matching bases. CDR3 length: 16 residues. The V end was cut by 4 bases, the J end by 1 base, with 15 bases between. Germline loops: CDR1 SGHRS, CDR2 YFSETQ. This chain's CDR3 is CASSLLQGWSGNTIYF. Here the CDR3 DNA reads TGCGCCAGCAGCCTGCTACAGGGATGGTCTGGAAACACCATATATTTT.

The CDR3: CASSWYSRYEQYF. In DNA, the CDR3 is TGTGCCAGCAGTTGGTACAGCCGCTACGAGCAGTACTTC. The chain joins TRBV7-9 to TRBJ2-7; D gene ambiguous. The germline V and J ends were trimmed by 6 bases and 3 bases, with 12 bases remaining between them. The CDR3 is made up of 13 amino acids. CDR1 SEHNR and CDR2 FQNEAQ come from the germline V gene (reference sequence).

The sample holds a few counts of this clone. This chain links TRBV30 with TRBJ2-2; D ambiguous. Trimming took off 0 bases at V and 1 base at J, with 6 bases between the two ends. The CDR3 contains 14 residues. Germline lookup yields CDR1 GTSNPN and CDR2 SVGIG (reference sequence). The CDR3 is CAWSVLLNTGELFF. DNA of the CDR3: TGTGCCTGGAGTGTCTTGTTGAACACCGGGGAGCTGTTTTTT.

This clone was seen only a few times. The rearrangement uses TRBV4-1 and TRBJ1-1; 7 bases line up with TRBD1. V lost 4 bases, J lost 2 bases, and 16 bases stayed unmatched. The CDR3 extends over 18 amino acids. The germline CDR1 and CDR2 sequences are MGHRA and YSYEKL. As DNA, the CDR3 is TGCGCCAGCAGCCCCCTGGGGCAGGGGGTGGTTCGAAACACTGAAGCTTTCTTT. As protein: CASSPLGQGVVRNTEAFF.

This clone was seen a handful of times. V and J are TRBV4-1 and TRBJ1-1; D remains ambiguous. The CDR3 loop spans 13 amino acids. Germline assignment: CDR1 MGHRA and CDR2 YSYEKL. V lost 4 bases, J lost 6 bases, and 12 bases lay in between. CDR3 residues: CASSPVGRPEAFF. DNA for the CDR3: TGCGCCAGCAGCCCGGTAGGGAGACCTGAAGCTTTCTTT.

In its sample, this clone was seen a few times. The chain employs TRBV6-1 and TRBJ1-1, with 11 positions matching TRBD1. With 4 bases clipped from V and 3 bases from J, the junction kept 7 bases outside the gene matches. CDR3 size: 16 residues. Per the germline V gene, CDR1 is MNHNS and CDR2 is SASEGT. The CDR3 protein is CASSGRTGGYDTEAFF. The DNA for the CDR3 is TGTGCCAGCAGTGGGCGGACAGGGGGCTATGACACTGAAGCTTTCTTT.

This clone has more than one count but fewer than ten. This chain joins TRBV5-5 and TRBJ1-1; the D gene is possibly TRBD1 (6 bases). The CDR3 covers 14 residues. In germline, CDR1 is SGHKS, CDR2 YYEKEE (reference sequence). V dropped 2 bases and J dropped 4 bases, with 12 bases sitting between them. As DNA, the CDR3 is TGTGCCAGCAGCTTCTTCCGGGACACCACTGAAGCTTTCTTT. It translates to CASSFFRDTTEAFF.

This clone was counted once. The gene calls are TRBV27 and TRBJ1-1, with a tentative D call TRBD1 (6 bases). Germline loops: CDR1 MNHEY, CDR2 SMNVEV (reference sequence). V lost 6 bases and J lost 12, with 14 bases in between. The CDR3 sequence is 11 residues long. The CDR3 is CASRQGEGSFF. The CDR3 nucleotides are TGTGCCAGCAGACAGGGCGAGGGGTCTTTCTTT.

The J gene is TRBJ1-2, the V gene TRBV28; TRBD1 aligns across 8 bases. This CDR3 contains 16 residues. CDR1 and CDR2 (germline): MDHEN, SYDVKM. V shed 5 bases and J 0 bases; nucleotides not matched to a gene: 8. CDR3 sequence reads: CASSLRGQVPNYGYTF. For the CDR3, the DNA is TGTGCCAGCAGTCTACGGGGACAGGTCCCTAACTATGGCTACACCTTC.

J is TRBJ2-3 and V is TRBV6-1; TRBD1 might be the D (8 bases). V was clipped by 2 bases and J by 3 bases, with 12 bases between them. This CDR3 is 15 amino acids long. Germline V gene sequence: CDR1 MNHNS, CDR2 SASEGT. The CDR3 region is CASSENRGGTDTQYF. The CDR3 nucleotides are TGTGCCAGCAGTGAAAACAGGGGGGGAACAGATACGCAGTATTTT.

The V and J genes are TRBV15 and TRBJ1-1; D may be TRBD1 (5 bases). This CDR3 has 13 residues. Trimming took off 0 bases at V and 7 bases at J, with 9 bases between the two ends. Germline V gene lookup returns CDR1 LNHNV and CDR2 YYDKDF (reference sequence). This chain's CDR3 is CATSRDPGGEAFF. The CDR3 DNA reads as TGTGCCACCAGCAGAGACCCGGGGGGTGAAGCTTTCTTT.